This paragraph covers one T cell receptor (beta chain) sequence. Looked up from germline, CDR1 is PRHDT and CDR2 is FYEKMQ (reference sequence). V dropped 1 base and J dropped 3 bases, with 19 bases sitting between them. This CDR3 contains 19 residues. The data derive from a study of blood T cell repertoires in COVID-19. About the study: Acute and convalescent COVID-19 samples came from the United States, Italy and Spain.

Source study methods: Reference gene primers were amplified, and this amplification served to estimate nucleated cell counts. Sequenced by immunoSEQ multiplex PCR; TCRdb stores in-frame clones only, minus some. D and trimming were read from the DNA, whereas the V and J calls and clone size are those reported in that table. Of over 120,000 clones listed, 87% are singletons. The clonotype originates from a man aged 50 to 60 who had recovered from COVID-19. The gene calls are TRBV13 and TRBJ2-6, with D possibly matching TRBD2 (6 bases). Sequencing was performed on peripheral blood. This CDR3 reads CASSLEGARGNSGANVLTF. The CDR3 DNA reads TGTGCCAGCAGCTTAGAGGGTGCGCGGGGTAATAGTGGGGCCAACGTCCTGACTTTC.